This entry lists 26 T cell receptor beta chains sequenced from one sample in a study of identical twins. TCRdb processed the 5' RACE reads anew with MiXCR; each CDR3 protein has one entry. The profile covers about 690,000 distinct CDR3 sequences, with about 20% appearing a single time and 4% to 5.5% taken by the ten largest. These same data were also listed under a study on T cells expressing NK-cell markers.

Material for sequencing was PBMCs. The origin of the receptors is a woman aged 18 to 35 in good health.

V usage is TRBV5-6 and J usage is TRBJ2-3; D uncertain. This CDR3 has 16 amino acids. From germline, CDR1 is SGHDT and CDR2 YYEEEE. V was pared by 2 bases and J by 0 bases, with 13 bases between. CDR3 in DNA: TGTGCCAGCAGCTTCCTTCGGCGGATAAGCACAGATACGCAGTATTTT. It encodes CASSFLRRISTDTQYF.

This clonotype was seen only a few times. The rearrangement links TRBV20-1 to TRBJ2-5, with 7 bases that match TRBD1. This CDR3 contains 12 residues. The ends lost 4 bases at V and 2 bases at J; junction bases unmatched: 1. The germline V gene has CDR1 DFQATT and CDR2 SNEGSKA (reference sequence). The CDR3 loop is CSAMGQQETQYF. CDR3 DNA: TGCAGTGCTATGGGACAGCAAGAGACCCAGTACTTC.

This clonotype was seen a few times. This chain connects TRBV29-1 to TRBJ2-5, with a weak D call TRBD2 (5 bases). The germline V gene encodes CDR1 SQVTM and CDR2 ANQGSEA. The CDR3 sequence is 12 residues long. The ends were cut back, 2 bases at V and 4 bases at J, with 8 bases in the middle. The CDR3 loop reads CSVEPGVETQYF. CDR3 sequence (DNA): TGCAGCGTTGAACCCGGGGTAGAGACCCAGTACTTC. Together with reference TRBV29-1 and TRBJ2-5, the CDR3 gives the full variable domain: SAVISQKPSRDICQRGTSLTIQCQVDSQVTMMFWYRQQPGQSLTLIATANQGSEATYESGFVIDKFPISRPNLTFSTLTVSNMSPEDSSIYLCSVEPGVETQYFGPGTRLLVL.

The table lists this clonotype with many counts. The chain combines TRBV6-1 with TRBJ1-3; no reliable D call. Trimming shortened V by 4 bases and J by 0 bases, and 10 bases separated the two germline ends. From germline, CDR1 is MNHNS and CDR2 SASEGT. The CDR3 contains 15 residues. CDR3 amino acids: CASSGGSHSGNTIYF. CDR3 sequence (DNA): TGTGCCAGCAGTGGGGGATCCCACTCTGGAAACACCATATATTTT.

The genes are TRBV20-1 and TRBJ2-5; 13 nucleotides align to TRBD2. This CDR3 region has 19 residues. Trimming cost V 0 bases and J 4 bases; bases outside gene matches: 14. The V gene's germline CDR1 is DFQATT and CDR2 SNEGSKA (reference sequence). The CDR3 protein is CSAREPRTSGSRGGETQYF. The DNA for the CDR3 is TGCAGTGCTAGAGAACCCCGGACTAGCGGGAGCCGCGGAGGAGAGACCCAGTACTTC.

V and J are TRBV4-1 and TRBJ2-7; D unclear. This CDR3 is 15 amino acids long. Germline V gene lookup returns CDR1 MGHRA and CDR2 YSYEKL. V was pared by 0 bases and J by 4 bases, with 13 bases between. CDR3 sequence (DNA): TGCGCCAGCAGCCAAGAAAACTCAGGTTGGTACGAGCAGTACTTC. As protein: CASSQENSGWYEQYF.

This clonotype was observed many times. CDR3 DNA sequence: TGCGCCAGCAGCCAAGATGTAGCGACCTACGAGCAGTACTTC. Its translation: CASSQDVATYEQYF. The rearrangement joins TRBV4-3 to TRBJ2-7; tentative D call: TRBD2 (5 bases). Trimming took off 0 bases at V and 2 bases at J, with 8 bases between the two ends. The germline V gene has CDR1 LGHNA and CDR2 YSLEER. CDR3 size: 14 residues.

The rearrangement joins TRBV9 to TRBJ2-7; 9 positions agree with TRBD1. The germline gives CDR1 SGDLS, CDR2 YYNGEE. The CDR3 runs 13 residues. The ends lost 3 bases at V and 5 bases at J; junction bases unmatched: 3. The CDR3 DNA is TGTGCCAGCAGCGGGACAGGGGCCAACGAGCAGTACTTC. It codes for CASSGTGANEQYF.

This clonotype was seen more than once but under ten times. The J gene is TRBJ1-1, the V gene TRBV2; D is uncertain. The germline CDR1 and CDR2 sequences are SNHLY and FYNNEI. V lost 6 bases, J lost 0 bases, and 8 bases lay in between. The length of the CDR3 is 13 residues. The CDR3 reads CASRSDLNTEAFF. In DNA, the CDR3 is TGTGCCAGCAGATCAGACCTGAACACTGAAGCTTTCTTT. Complete variable domain (other parts from reference TRBV2 and TRBJ1-1): EPEVTQTPSHQVTQMGQEVILRCVPISNHLYFYWYRQILGQKVEFLVSFYNNEISEKSEIFDDQFSVERPDGSNFTLKIRSTKLEDSAMYFCASRSDLNTEAFFGQGTRLTVV.

The rearrangement joins TRBV7-3 to TRBJ2-7, with 8 bases that match TRBD1. J lost 12 bases, V lost 0 bases, and 4 bases had no gene match. Per the germline V gene, CDR1 is SGHTA and CDR2 is FQGTGA. The CDR3 loop spans 12 amino acids. The CDR3 is CASSLTEDRVYF. The CDR3 nucleotides read TGTGCCAGCAGCTTAACGGAGGACAGGGTGTACTTC. Supplemented by reference TRBV7-3 and TRBJ2-7, the full variable domain reads GAGVSQTPSNKVTEKGKYVELRCDPISGHTALYWYRQSLGQGPEFLIYFQGTGAADDSGLPNDRFFAVRPEGSVSTLKIQRTERGDSAVYLCASSLTEDRVYFGPGTRLTVT.

The J gene is TRBJ2-5, the V gene TRBV4-1; 9 positions agree with TRBD2. This CDR3 has 22 amino acids. CDR1 is MGHRA and CDR2 is YSYEKL in the germline V gene. With 4 bases clipped from V and 0 bases from J, the junction kept 24 bases outside the gene matches. The chain's CDR3 is CASSPRGGWGRNSGGHQETQYF. As DNA, the CDR3 is TGCGCCAGCAGCCCCCGGGGAGGGTGGGGGCGTAATAGCGGGGGTCACCAAGAGACCCAGTACTTC.

This chain joins TRBV7-2 and TRBJ2-7; no clear D gene. The CDR3 runs to 14 residues. V lost 5 bases to trimming and J lost 6 bases, with 17 bases between them. Per germline, CDR1 SGHTA and CDR2 FQGNSA. The CDR3 bases are TGTGCCAGCAGCCCCCAGGAAGGTTGGGGCGAGCAGTACTTC. Translating it yields CASSPQEGWGEQYF.

This clonotype was detected many times. The chain links TRBV20-1 to TRBJ2-1; D assignment may be TRBD1 or TRBD2 (5 bases each). This CDR3 contains 11 residues. Trimming stripped 1 base from V and 10 bases from J, with 8 bases between. In germline, CDR1 is DFQATT, CDR2 SNEGSKA (reference sequence). The CDR3 DNA is TGCAGTGCTAGAGGGGGGAAGGAGCAGTTCTTC. Translating gives CSARGGKEQFF.

This clonotype was seen a handful of times. CDR3 bases: TGCGCCAGCAGTGATGCAGACAGGAGGCGCAATGAGCAGTTCTTC. Its protein product is CASSDADRRRNEQFF. V usage is TRBV10-2 and J usage is TRBJ2-1, with a possible D match to TRBD1 (6 bases). This CDR3 has 15 residues. Germline V lookup: CDR1 WSHSY, CDR2 SAAADI. The ends were cut back, 3 bases at V and 6 bases at J, with 15 bases in the middle.

DNA for the CDR3: TGCGCCAGCAGCTGGACAGGGGGAGAAAACATTCAGTACTTC. It yields the protein CASSWTGGENIQYF. The J gene is TRBJ2-4, the V gene TRBV5-1, with 10 bases that match TRBD1. The germline V gene encodes CDR1 SGHRS and CDR2 YFSETQ. J was trimmed by 5 bases and V by 3 bases; bases with no gene match: 2. The CDR3 spans 14 residues.

There are many counts of this clonotype. The V gene is TRBV5-8, the J gene TRBJ2-5; 8 positions match TRBD2. V dropped 5 bases and J dropped 5; count of bases not matched to a gene: 5. Germline-derived CDR1 and CDR2 are SGHTS and YDEGEE. CDR3 length equals 13 residues. CDR3 residues: CASRTRGGETQYF. The DNA for the CDR3 is TGTGCCAGCAGAACACGGGGGGGGGAGACCCAGTACTTC.

This clonotype was counted only a few times. The chain carries TRBV11-2 and TRBJ2-7; D is uncertain. Trimming pared 4 bases from V and 3 bases from J, leaving 10 bases between. The CDR3 extends over 13 amino acids. Germline loops: CDR1 SGHAT, CDR2 FQNNGV. The CDR3 DNA reads TGTGCCAGCAGCTCCACGACCAGCTACGAGCAGTACTTC. Translating gives CASSSTTSYEQYF.

This clonotype was observed a few times. This chain uses TRBV4-2 with TRBJ2-5, with a weak D call TRBD2 (6 bases). With 5 bases removed from V and 4 bases from J, the gap between germline ends came to 23 bases. The CDR3 runs to 17 residues. Germline V gene lookup returns CDR1 LGHNA and CDR2 YNFKEQ. In DNA, the CDR3 is TGTGCCAGCAGCTCGGGGGAGGTTGTGGGATTAGGAGAGACCCAGTACTTC. Its protein is CASSSGEVVGLGETQYF.

This clonotype was observed a handful of times. The V and J genes are TRBV5-5 and TRBJ2-1; D assignment may be TRBD1 or TRBD2 (6 bases each). There are 15 residues in the CDR3. Germline CDR1 reads SGHKS; CDR2 reads YYEKEE (reference sequence). V dropped 0 bases and J dropped 9 bases, with 16 bases sitting between them. CDR3 DNA: TGTGCCAGCAGCTTGGGAGGAGGGGGTCCCGGTGAGCAGTTCTTC. This codes for CASSLGGGGPGEQFF.

CDR3 sequence: CATSVQPLSYEQYF. CDR3 DNA: TGTGCCACCAGCGTCCAGCCCTTATCCTACGAGCAGTACTTC. The chain links TRBV15 to TRBJ2-7; no clear D. In germline, CDR1 is LNHNV, CDR2 YYDKDF (reference sequence). Trimming removed 5 bases from V and 1 base from J, with 12 bases in between. The CDR3 has 14 amino acids.

This clonotype was seen only a few times. The chain links TRBV10-3 to TRBJ2-1; D is tentatively TRBD1 or TRBD2 (5 bases each). The CDR3 consists of 17 residues. With 2 bases removed from V and 0 bases from J, the gap between germline ends came to 14 bases. Per germline, CDR1 ENHRY and CDR2 SYGVKD. The CDR3 DNA reads as TGTGCCATCAGTGAGGTTTGGGGCACTAGCTCCTACAATGAGCAGTTCTTC. Encoded protein: CAISEVWGTSSYNEQFF.

This clonotype was counted a few times. J is TRBJ2-5 and V is TRBV12-3 or TRBV12-4, with 7 positions matching TRBD2. V lost 5 bases to trimming and J lost 5 bases; unmatched junction nucleotides: 20. The CDR3 sequence is 18 residues long. The CDR3 DNA sequence: TGTGCCAGCAGTCCTGAGCGGGGAGAATACCTGATGGGGGAGACCCAGTACTTC. As protein: CASSPERGEYLMGETQYF.

The V gene is TRBV7-9, the J gene TRBJ1-1; a weak D match, TRBD1 (5 bases). The CDR3 length is 15 residues. CDR1 SEHNR and CDR2 FQNEAQ come from the germline V gene (reference sequence). Trimming took off 0 bases at V and 3 bases at J, with 11 bases between the two ends. The CDR3 DNA is TGTGCCAGCAGCTTAGCGCAGGGTACGCACACTGAAGCTTTCTTT. Translating it yields CASSLAQGTHTEAFF. The whole variable domain, filled in from reference TRBV7-9 and TRBJ1-1, reads DTGVSQNPRHKITKRGQNVTFRCDPISEHNRLYWYRQTLGQGPEFLTYFQNEAQLEKSRLLSDRFSAERPKGSFSTLEIQRTEQGDSAMYLCASSLAQGTHTEAFFGQGTRLTVV.

This clonotype has more than one count but fewer than ten. The chain combines TRBV20-1 with TRBJ2-1; D unclear. Germline CDR1 is DFQATT and CDR2 is SNEGSKA (reference sequence). Trimming removed 1 base from V and 4 bases from J, with 17 bases in between. This CDR3 is built from 16 residues. CDR3 DNA sequence: TGCAGTGCTAGAGCAGTAGGAGTGGGTCTTTACAATGAGCAGTTCTTC. This codes for CSARAVGVGLYNEQFF.

This clonotype has more than one count but fewer than ten. The CDR3 coding sequence is TGTGCCAGCACCGAGAACGCGGGAGGGCCGTACGAGCAGTACTTC. This gives the protein CASTENAGGPYEQYF. This rearrangement joins TRBV6-1 to TRBJ2-7, with 9 bases aligning to TRBD2. The CDR3 has 15 amino acids. Losses at the gene ends were 7 bases for V and 4 bases for J; bases not matched to a gene: 11. The germline CDR1 and CDR2 sequences are MNHNS and SASEGT.

The chain has TRBV9 and TRBJ2-3, with D perhaps matching TRBD1 or TRBD2 (7 bases each). Trimming stripped 0 bases from V and 9 bases from J, with 11 bases between. The CDR3 has 13 amino acids. Per the germline V gene, CDR1 is SGDLS and CDR2 is YYNGEE. CDR3 amino acids: CASSVGQGGTQYF. The CDR3, as DNA: TGTGCCAGCAGCGTAGGACAGGGAGGGACGCAGTATTTT.